Detailed here is one TCR beta chain. Antigen specificity is unknown. The same CDR3 is also encoded by other DNA sequences in this sample. This table comes from immunoSEQ multiplex PCR, and its TCRdb copy is limited to in-frame clones, with some not included. The sample has 850,000 to 1,100,000 clones; approximately 80% are singletons. These data come from a study of shared clonotypes between healthy human individuals. Study-wide background: Per donor, three plates held CD4 naive cells, three held CD4 memory, two held CD8 naive and one held CD8 memory. Study findings and constraints: Only a few donors were included, so the genetic and exposure-history diversity represented was limited.

Germline values: CDR1 MDHEN, CDR2 SYDVKM. With 4 bases clipped from V and 0 bases from J, the junction kept 2 bases outside the gene matches. This CDR3 comprises 15 residues. Sequencing was carried out using memory CD4+ T cells from PBMCs. Subset denoted: CD45RA-negative fraction. The receptor's source is a man aged 18 to 30 in good health. Some clones in this sample may be carry-over from other donors' samples. The chain is built from TRBV28 and TRBJ2-7; 11 nucleotides match TRBD2. CDR3 amino acids: CASSSLAGGSYEQYF. The CDR3 bases are TGTGCCAGCAGTTCTCTAGCGGGAGGCTCCTACGAGCAGTACTTC.